The 28 T cell receptor beta chains below were found in one sample sequenced in a study of identical twins. TCRdb re-called the 5' RACE reads with MiXCR, one entry per CDR3 protein. The sample yields more than 650,000 distinct CDR3 sequences, 5.5% to 6.5% seen once. Sequencing was performed on naive T cells sorted from blood. The receptor set was obtained from a man aged 18 to 30 in good health.

This clonotype occurred many times. DNA for the CDR3: TGTGCCAGCAGTACGGGACTAGCGGTAACCGGGGAGCTGTTTTTT. Its protein is CASSTGLAVTGELFF. The V and J genes are TRBV12-3 or TRBV12-4 and TRBJ2-2, with TRBD2 identical over 11 bases. J was trimmed by 5 bases and V by 5 bases; bases with no gene match: 4. The CDR3 extends over 15 amino acids.

This clonotype was counted at least ten times. This sequence joins TRBV5-1 and TRBJ1-1; D gene ambiguous. This CDR3 is 12 amino acids long. The germline gives CDR1 SGHRS, CDR2 YFSETQ. The V and J ends lost 8 bases and 0 bases respectively, with 8 bases between them. The chain's CDR3 is CASGILNTEAFF. CDR3 DNA: TGCGCCAGTGGAATTTTGAACACTGAAGCTTTCTTT.

This clonotype was recorded many times. V gene TRBV12-3 or TRBV12-4 combines with J gene TRBJ1-1; D not certain. V was cut by 5 bases and J by 0 bases, with 16 bases left in between. CDR3 size: 16 residues. CDR3 sequence reads: CASSPPRESLNTEAFF. CDR3 nucleotides: TGTGCCAGCAGTCCCCCGAGGGAGTCCCTGAACACTGAAGCTTTCTTT.

This clonotype was recorded at least ten times. The genes are TRBV5-1 and TRBJ2-2, with 8 bases matching TRBD2. With 4 bases clipped from V and 5 bases from J, the junction kept 4 bases outside the gene matches. The CDR3 runs to 14 residues. The V gene's germline CDR1 is SGHRS and CDR2 YFSETQ. Here the CDR3 reads CASSKGLETGELFF. CDR3 nucleotide sequence: TGCGCCAGCAGCAAGGGACTAGAGACCGGGGAGCTGTTTTTT. The whole variable domain, filled in from reference TRBV5-1 and TRBJ2-2, reads KAGVTQTPRYLIKTRGQQVTLSCSPISGHRSVSWYQQTPGQGLQFLFEYFSETQRNKGNFPGRFSGRQFSNSRSEMNVSTLELGDSALYLCASSKGLETGELFFGEGSRLTVL.

This clonotype was found many times. The V and J genes are TRBV12-3 or TRBV12-4 and TRBJ2-2; the D gene is possibly TRBD1 (5 bases). The CDR3 extends over 13 amino acids. V was pared by 5 bases and J by 7 bases, with 11 bases between. CDR3 nucleotide sequence: TGTGCCAGCAGTCCTGGGGCGTACGGGGAGCTGTTTTTT. This gives the protein CASSPGAYGELFF.

The CDR3 is CASSPNSRDTEAFF. DNA of the CDR3: TGTGCCAGCTCACCAAATAGTCGTGACACTGAAGCTTTCTTT. V usage is TRBV18 and J usage is TRBJ1-1; unclear D gene. Germline-derived CDR1 and CDR2 are KGHSH and LQKENI. The CDR3 extends over 14 amino acids. Trimming left V 2 bases short and J 3 bases short, with 10 bases between.

This clonotype occurred many times. This sequence joins TRBV29-1 and TRBJ2-2; the match to TRBD2 covers 7 bases. Germline V CDR1 and CDR2: SQVTM, ANQGSEA. CDR3 length: 14 amino acids. V lost 6 bases, J lost 0 bases, and 4 bases stayed unmatched. CDR3 bases: TGCAGCGTCGTGGCGGGGGCGAACACCGGGGAGCTGTTTTTT. It yields the protein CSVVAGANTGELFF.

At least ten counts were recorded for this clonotype. The chain is built from TRBV12-3 or TRBV12-4 and TRBJ2-5, with 11 bases fitting TRBD2. There are 15 residues in the CDR3. Trimming cost V 5 bases and J 2 bases; bases outside gene matches: 4. CDR3 nucleotide sequence: TGTGCCAGCAGTCCAAGACTAGCGGGACAAGAGACCCAGTACTTC. As protein: CASSPRLAGQETQYF.

This clonotype was seen only a few times. This chain joins TRBV12-3 or TRBV12-4 and TRBJ1-2, with 8 bases fitting TRBD1. The CDR3 contains 15 residues. J was trimmed by 2 bases and V by 3 bases; bases with no gene match: 5. CDR3 loop: CASSFTGGVNYGYTF. The CDR3 DNA sequence: TGTGCCAGCAGTTTTACAGGGGGTGTAAACTATGGCTACACCTTC.

V usage is TRBV29-1 and J usage is TRBJ2-4; D is uncertain. V was pared by 2 bases and J by 8 bases, with 4 bases between. The CDR3 has 10 residues. Germline V gives CDR1 SQVTM, CDR2 ANQGSEA. CDR3 region: CSVERDIQYF. The CDR3 DNA follows: TGCAGCGTTGAAAGGGACATTCAGTACTTC.

This clonotype was detected a few times. This sequence joins TRBV27 and TRBJ2-5; weak D call: TRBD2 (6 bases). Germline-derived CDR1 and CDR2 are MNHEY and SMNVEV (reference sequence). The CDR3 has 14 amino acids. Between the trimmed V and J ends, which lost 8 bases and 7 bases, there was a span of 20 bases. CDR3 DNA: TGTGCCAGCGGGAGCGGATCGGTCGGGGGGACCCAGTACTTC. Translated, it gives CASGSGSVGGTQYF.

This clonotype was picked up many times. At one end, the junction sequence differs from germline, possibly due to a read error. This rearrangement joins TRBV12-3 or TRBV12-4 to TRBJ2-1, with 9 bases lining up with TRBD2. The CDR3 consists of 11 residues. CDR3 in amino acids: CASSLGLAAIF. CDR3 coding DNA: TGTGCCAGCAGTTTAGGACTAGCGGCGATCTTC.

Ten or more counts support this clonotype. This chain uses TRBV6-1 with TRBJ1-1; no firm D call. Germline CDR1 is MNHNS and CDR2 is SASEGT. Trimming took 4 bases from V and 0 from J, leaving 12 bases between them. The CDR3 consists of 15 residues. In DNA, the CDR3 is TGTGCCAGCAGTGCGAGAGATCTTATGAACACTGAAGCTTTCTTT. This codes for CASSARDLMNTEAFF.

In its sample, this clonotype was seen many times. V is TRBV12-3 or TRBV12-4 and J is TRBJ2-1, with 14 bases lining up with TRBD2. Trimming took 5 bases from V and 6 from J; bases not matched to a gene: 3. The CDR3 is 15 residues long. CDR3 DNA sequence: TGTGCCAGCAGTCCCGGGACTAGCGGGAGCAATGAGCAGTTCTTC. Amino acids: CASSPGTSGSNEQFF.

The chain has TRBV12-3 or TRBV12-4 and TRBJ2-2; TRBD1 matches 7 bases. The CDR3 loop spans 17 amino acids. V lost 5 bases, J lost 6 bases, and 15 bases stayed unmatched. The CDR3 protein is CASSPRAQGIGAGELFF. For the CDR3, the DNA is TGTGCCAGCAGTCCCCGCGCACAGGGGATAGGGGCCGGGGAGCTGTTTTTT.

In its sample, this clonotype was seen many times. The chain carries TRBV15 and TRBJ2-3; D may be TRBD1 or TRBD2 (5 bases each). This CDR3 is built from 15 residues. In germline, CDR1 is LNHNV, CDR2 YYDKDF (reference sequence). V shed 0 bases and J shed 1 base, with 8 bases lying between them. The CDR3 bases are TGTGCCACCAGCAGAGATTTGGGGGGCACAGATACGCAGTATTTT. Translated: CATSRDLGGTDTQYF.

The J gene is TRBJ1-1, the V gene TRBV27, with D perhaps matching TRBD1 (5 bases). The CDR3 sequence is 14 residues long. The ends were cut back, 5 bases at V and 1 base at J, with 11 bases in the middle. Germline CDR1 is MNHEY and CDR2 is SMNVEV (reference sequence). CDR3 loop: CASSPHQGNTEAFF. The CDR3 DNA is TGTGCCAGCAGTCCACACCAGGGGAACACTGAAGCTTTCTTT.

There are many counts of this clonotype. CDR3 nucleotide sequence: TGCAGTGCTAGAGACCAGGACAGGGCCACCTACGAGCAGTACTTC. Encoded protein: CSARDQDRATYEQYF. The chain couples TRBV20-1 to TRBJ2-7, with 8 positions matching TRBD1. Germline CDR1 reads DFQATT; CDR2 reads SNEGSKA (reference sequence). Trimming cost V 0 bases and J 2 bases; bases outside gene matches: 6. The CDR3 totals 15 residues.

This clonotype was seen many times. The CDR3: CASSLGTAGGSPLHF. The CDR3 DNA reads as TGTGCCAGCAGCCTCGGGACAGCCGGTGGATCACCCCTCCACTTT. The chain recombines TRBV6-1 with TRBJ1-6; 7 nucleotides align to TRBD1. There are 15 residues in the CDR3. Trimming cost V 6 bases and J 10 bases; bases outside gene matches: 12. CDR1 is MNHNS, CDR2 SASEGT, per germline.

This clonotype was recorded a few times. The chain joins TRBV20-1 to TRBJ2-6, with D uncertain. The germline V gene has CDR1 DFQATT and CDR2 SNEGSKA (reference sequence). The CDR3 is 12 residues long. Trimming pared 7 bases from V and 4 bases from J, leaving 8 bases between. DNA for the CDR3: TGCAGTGTCCAGGCCGGGGCCAACGTCCTGACTTTC. Its translation: CSVQAGANVLTF.

Ten or more counts support this clonotype. The chain uses TRBV5-1 and TRBJ1-2, with D unresolved. Germline V gene lookup returns CDR1 SGHRS and CDR2 YFSETQ. The CDR3 has 13 amino acids. V was trimmed by 0 bases and J by 3 bases, leaving 6 bases between them. This CDR3 reads CASSLAQDYGYTF. The DNA for the CDR3 is TGCGCCAGCAGCTTGGCCCAGGACTATGGCTACACCTTC.

This chain uses TRBV15 with TRBJ2-4; D not certain. Trimming pared 0 bases from V and 0 bases from J, leaving 6 bases between. Germline loops: CDR1 LNHNV, CDR2 YYDKDF (reference sequence). The CDR3 contains 15 residues. DNA of the CDR3: TGTGCCACCAGCAGAGATACCCTAGCCAAAAACATTCAGTACTTC. Protein sequence: CATSRDTLAKNIQYF.

This clonotype was seen repeatedly, ten times or more. J is TRBJ1-3 and V is TRBV27; possibly TRBD1 for D (6 bases). Trimming left V 3 bases short and J 0 bases short, with 9 bases between. The germline V gene encodes CDR1 MNHEY and CDR2 SMNVEV (reference sequence). The CDR3 length is 15 residues. The CDR3 here is CASSFTGSSGNTIYF. DNA of the CDR3: TGTGCCAGCAGTTTCACAGGGAGCTCTGGAAACACCATATATTTT.

As to this clonotype: This may be a read error: a much more frequent sequence differs by one nucleotide. The V gene is TRBV15, the J gene TRBJ2-3, with D uncertain. The CDR3 is 15 amino acids. Germline-derived CDR1 and CDR2 are LNHNV and YYDKDF (reference sequence). Trimming pared 0 bases from V and 1 base from J, leaving 8 bases between. The CDR3 DNA is TGTGCCACCAGCAGAGAGGAGACTGGCACAGATACGCAGTATTTT. Its translation: CATSREETGTDTQYF.

This clonotype was detected a few times. This chain joins TRBV12-3 or TRBV12-4 and TRBJ1-5; maybe TRBD1 (6 bases). The CDR3 contains 13 residues. The V gene lost 8 bases and the J gene lost 6 bases, with 14 bases spanning the gap. CDR3 nucleotide sequence: TGTGCCAGCGTACAGGGTCAGGGTCAGCCCCAGCATTTT. Translation gives CASVQGQGQPQHF.

This clonotype came up a few times. CDR3 sequence: CASSGIPETQYF. The CDR3 region has the DNA TGCGCCAGCAGCGGCATACCAGAGACCCAGTACTTC. The J gene is TRBJ2-5, the V gene TRBV5-1; no firm D call. The germline gives CDR1 SGHRS, CDR2 YFSETQ. CDR3 length: 12 residues. The V gene lost 4 bases and the J gene lost 4 bases, with 8 bases spanning the gap.

For this clonotype: The CDR3 carries no conserved terminal phenylalanine or tryptophan, so it likely arises from a read error. This chain connects TRBV11-2 to TRBJ1-2; 8 nucleotides line up with TRBD1. Germline V lookup: CDR1 SGHAT, CDR2 FQNNGV. J was trimmed by 0 bases and V by 4 bases; bases with no gene match: 1. This CDR3 is built from 14 residues. Here the CDR3 reads CASSSDRANYGYTI. In DNA, the CDR3 is TGTGCCAGCAGCTCGGACAGGGCTAACTATGGCTACACCATC.

V and J are TRBV9 and TRBJ1-1, with D possibly TRBD1 on 5 matching bases. This CDR3 has 15 residues. Germline CDR1 is SGDLS and CDR2 is YYNGEE. The V end was cut by 0 bases, the J end by 3 bases, with 12 bases between. CDR3 nucleotide sequence: TGTGCCAGCAGCGTAGACGAGGGGCTCTACACTGAAGCTTTCTTT. Residues: CASSVDEGLYTEAFF.